One TCR beta chain is described in this entry. In the authors' methods: Amplified reference gene primers provided the basis for estimating nucleated cell counts. TCRdb's copy holds only in-frame clones and misses some; the assay was immunoSEQ multiplex PCR. The DNA gave D and trimming, while V, J and clone size come from that table. The sample has 35,000 to 40,000 clones, around 84% seen once; the top ten hold more than 14%. The data are from a study of blood T cell repertoires in COVID-19. Trimming removed 5 bases at V and 5 bases at J, with 18 bases between. This CDR3 spans 15 amino acids. Germline CDR1 is LNHDA and CDR2 is SQIVND (reference sequence).

The sequence was collected from a man aged 50-59 years with active or convalescent COVID-19. What was sequenced was peripheral blood. The chain combines TRBV19 with TRBJ1-1; weak D call: TRBD1 (6 bases). This chain's CDR3 is CASSLTTGRGTEAFF. CDR3 DNA: TGTGCCAGTAGTCTCACGACAGGCCGGGGTACTGAAGCTTTCTTT.